This T cell receptor (beta chain) was found in a study of beta chain features in type 1 diabetes. Turning to this clone: Its antigen is not known.

Points from the study as a whole: In all four CD4+ subsets, TCRB CDR3 length was significantly, moderately reduced in type 1 diabetes.

Expressed TCRB transcripts got sequenced, as all isolated RNA was reverse transcribed. Produced via immunoSEQ multiplex PCR; TCRdb's table is partial and in-frame only. This table has approximately 120,000 clones, 15% to 20% appearing once. CD4+ naive, central memory, regulatory and stem cell-like memory cells were sorted via CD45RO/CCR7/CD25/CD127/CD95/CD27. The sequenced sample consisted of central memory CD4+ T cells from blood. This receptor was obtained from a man aged 18 to 35 with type 1 diabetes.

For the CDR3, the DNA is TGTGCCAGCAGCGTAGCTACCGGAGGGGACGAGCAGTACTTC. Amino acids: CASSVATGGDEQYF. The rearrangement uses TRBV9 and TRBJ2-7, with D perhaps TRBD2 (6 bases). This CDR3 is 14 amino acids long. V dropped 0 bases and J dropped 5 bases, with 12 bases sitting between them. In germline, CDR1 is SGDLS, CDR2 YYNGEE. The whole variable domain, remainder taken from reference TRBV9 and TRBJ2-7, is DSGVTQTPKHLITATGQRVTLRCSPRSGDLSVYWYQQSLDQGLQFLIQYYNGEERAKGNILERFSAQQFPDLHSELNLSSLELGDSALYFCASSVATGGDEQYFGPGTRLTVT.